This TCR beta chain was retrieved from a study of shared clonotypes between healthy human individuals (dated by TCRdb to about 2020). As for the study more broadly: The cohort included a few men and a couple of women between 18 and 49 years of age. Different laboratories and diverse techniques were used to prepare libraries and sequence TCR repertoires, to increase sequencing depth and limit assay-specific biases. Leukapheresis yielded between about 0.9 and 10 billion PBMCs per donor. To estimate repertoire size and how much clonotype sharing occurs between individuals, the study deeply sequenced the blood TCR repertoires of roughly 5 healthy adults. The investigation overall reported the following: Based on pairwise subsampling, the degree of clonotype sharing among donors was expected to be affected by sequencing depth. Because the study included only a small number of donors, the genetic and exposure-history diversity represented was limited. Sampling was restricted to blood, and TCR repertoires in tissue are likely to differ from TCR repertoires in blood.

Using the deep immunoSEQ assay, TCR CDR3 regions were amplified from genomic DNA by multiplex PCR. For each cell subset, the extracted genomic DNA was distributed evenly across all wells of several immunoSEQ 96-well plates, and each plate served as one replicate. For unsorted PBMC, each replicate PCR was loaded with roughly 270 ng genomic DNA, equivalent to tens of thousands of T cell genomes. Genomic DNA from unsorted PBMC was sequenced over ten immunoSEQ deep assay plates. The purified libraries were quantified using a Qubit 3.0 fluorometer, sized with a Bioanalyzer 2100, and then quantified again using the KAPA Library Quantification kit. Every immunoSEQ 96-well plate was sequenced on a dedicated single-read 150-cycle Illumina NextSeq 550 flow cell. As for the authors' bioinformatics: Because only junctional sequences without quality scores were contained in the immunoSEQ output, filtering matching that applied to full-length reads could not be performed. To assign V/J genes and CDR3, sequences were annotated using PyIR, a Python wrapper for IgBLAST v1.9, with IMGT germline references. Reads were filtered out if the reads had weak V/J assignments (E-value above 1e-6), no CDR3, stop codons, out-of-frame junctions, or ambiguous translated residues. A V3J clonotype was defined by an identical inferred V gene, J gene, and CDR3 amino acid sequence. To compute the percentage overlap between repertoires, the number of shared unique clonotypes was divided by the size of the smaller repertoire. Repertoire richness was assessed with RTK rarefaction, the Chao1 estimator, and Recon v2.1 estimates of unobserved clonotypes. TCRdb provides this immuneACCESS table in a form limited to in-frame rearrangements. Some clones are lacking; in checked studies, under half of them reflect an unresolved V gene, and why the rest are absent is not known. That table supplies the V and J calls and clone size; D and trimming were determined from the DNA. The sample data list about 450,000 clones, and around 80% of these were observed just once. The ten biggest clones cover over 9.5% of the sample.

Germline trimming: 2 bases from V, 0 bases from J; junction bases outside gene matches: 4. From its cysteine to its phenylalanine, the CDR3 spans 16 amino acids. Only the CDR3 part of the read is kept: 48 bases, read in frame from the first base. Via the germline V gene, CDR1 is SGHRS and CDR2 YFSETQ. The donors were healthy, HIV-negative adults who had no recently reported acute infections or vaccinations. Every donor was a Caucasian adult living in Nashville, Tennessee, USA. In the unsorted samples, 70 million to 95 million PBMCs were counted, and genomic DNA was extracted using the QIAamp DNA Blood Mini kit. Blood was obtained by leukapheresis, after which PBMCs were separated by Ficoll-Histopaque density gradient centrifugation and cryopreserved in liquid nitrogen vapor phase. Points on this clone: What this receptor recognizes is not known. No much larger clonotype is one base removed from it; base qualities were not supplied.

Sequencing was carried out using PBMCs. The chain was built from TRBV5-1 and TRBJ2-3; a stretch of 9 junction bases matches TRBD2. The source of this sequence is a woman between 35 and 50 years old in good health. Some clones in this sample may be carry-over from other donors' samples. The DNA reads as follows: TGCGCCAGCAGCTTTCGGCTAGCGGGGAGCACAGATACGCAGTATTTT. Its coded protein is CASSFRLAGSTDTQYF.